These 17 T cell receptor beta chains were sequenced from one sample in a study of T-cell reconstitution after alpha-beta-depleted transplantation in children. The TCRbeta library was prepared with unique molecular identifiers. TCRdb re-analysed the PCR reads in MiXCR, keeping a single row per CDR3 protein. Here the sample spans about 110,000 distinct CDR3 sequences, around 23% being singletons. This specimen was PBMCs, mostly from graft donor cells, taken 180 days after TCRalphabeta/CD19-depleted stem cell transplant. All receptors come from a male patient aged 2-15 years who had a stem cell transplant for chronic granulomatous disease, so the T cells may come from the graft donor.

This clonotype was counted at least ten times. The chain is built from TRBV3-1 and TRBJ2-7; 9 bases map to TRBD2. The CDR3 spans 15 residues. CDR1 is LGHDT, CDR2 YNNKEL, per germline (reference sequence). V was pared by 0 bases and J by 3 bases, with 3 bases of the junction left unmatched. CDR3 DNA: TGTGCCAGCAGCCAAGAACGACTAGCGGTCTACGAGCAGTACTTC. Translated: CASSQERLAVYEQYF.

This rearrangement joins TRBV5-6 to TRBJ2-5, with 9 bases aligning to TRBD1. J gave up 5 bases and V 1 base, and 6 bases lay outside the gene matches. Germline V gives CDR1 SGHDT, CDR2 YYEEEE. The CDR3 length is 15 residues. The DNA of the CDR3 is TGTGCCAGCAGCTTGAGTACAGGGGGCAAGGAGACCCAGTACTTC. It specifies CASSLSTGGKETQYF.

The V and J genes are TRBV12-3 or TRBV12-4 and TRBJ2-5; 7 nucleotides line up with TRBD2. This CDR3 spans 15 amino acids. Trimming removed 5 bases from V and 1 base from J; junction bases left unmatched: 7. Written as DNA, the CDR3 is TGTGCCAGCAGTGGGCCGGGACTACCCCAAGAGACCCAGTACTTC. Protein product: CASSGPGLPQETQYF.

This clonotype has more than one count but fewer than ten. The V gene is TRBV7-2, the J gene TRBJ2-7; 8 bases match TRBD2. The CDR3 loop spans 15 amino acids. Germline CDR1 reads SGHTA; CDR2 reads FQGNSA. The J segment lost 4 bases and the V segment lost 2 bases, leaving 7 bases of the junction unmatched. The CDR3 DNA reads TGTGCCAGCAGCTTAAGGGCGGGAGGTAGTTACGAGCAGTACTTC. It is translated as CASSLRAGGSYEQYF.

The rearrangement links TRBV24-1 to TRBJ2-1; D gene uncertain. Germline-derived CDR1 and CDR2 are KGHDR and SFDVKD. This CDR3 spans 15 amino acids. The V end was cut by 0 bases, the J end by 4 bases, with 9 bases between. The CDR3 DNA follows: TGTGCCACCAGTGATTTGGGCAGTCAGTACAATGAGCAGTTCTTC. It yields the protein CATSDLGSQYNEQFF.

This clonotype was counted at least ten times. In nucleotides, the CDR3 is TGCAGCGTTGAAGGCTGGAGGGGGAGGCTTTCGGACAATGAGCAGTTCTTC. It specifies CSVEGWRGRLSDNEQFF. J is TRBJ2-1 and V is TRBV29-1; possibly TRBD1 or TRBD2 for D (6 bases each). V lost 1 base and J 5 bases, leaving 21 bases between the germline ends. The CDR3 spans 17 residues. Germline V gives CDR1 SQVTM, CDR2 ANQGSEA.

This clonotype came up a few times. This chain links TRBV18 with TRBJ2-2; 10 nucleotides align to TRBD2. V was pared by 1 base and J by 4 bases, with 6 bases of the junction left unmatched. CDR1 is KGHSH and CDR2 is LQKENI in the germline V gene. The length of the CDR3 is 17 residues. The CDR3 DNA sequence: TGTGCCAGCTCACCACTTTCCGGGACTAGCGTCACCGGGGAGCTGTTTTTT. Its translation: CASSPLSGTSVTGELFF.

Only a few counts were recorded for this clonotype. The V and J genes are TRBV7-2 and TRBJ2-2, with D perhaps TRBD1 (6 bases). Trimming pared 3 bases from V and 6 bases from J, leaving 8 bases between. The CDR3 sequence is 13 residues long. Germline V gene sequence: CDR1 SGHTA, CDR2 FQGNSA. The CDR3 DNA reads as TGTGCCAGCAGCTTCAGGGGTCCCGGGGAGCTGTTTTTT. It codes for CASSFRGPGELFF.

V gene TRBV5-1 combines with J gene TRBJ1-5, with D possibly TRBD1 on 5 matching bases. The CDR3 spans 14 residues. Germline values: CDR1 SGHRS, CDR2 YFSETQ. V was shortened by 0 bases and J by 6 bases, with 10 bases between the two germline ends. Here the CDR3 reads CASSLGGQGQPQHF. CDR3 bases: TGCGCCAGCAGCTTGGGAGGGCAGGGTCAGCCCCAGCATTTT.

The sample holds many counts of this clonotype. The chain recombines TRBV20-1 with TRBJ2-5; 11 nucleotides align to TRBD2. The CDR3 totals 12 residues. Germline V lookup: CDR1 DFQATT, CDR2 SNEGSKA (reference sequence). CDR3 loop: CSKLAGDGTQYF. The DNA for the CDR3 is TGCAGCAAACTAGCGGGGGATGGGACCCAGTACTTC.

This clonotype was picked up many times. This chain links TRBV5-1 with TRBJ2-1, with 13 nucleotides matching TRBD2. The germline CDR1 and CDR2 sequences are SGHRS and YFSETQ. This CDR3 region has 18 residues. After removal of 4 bases from V and 4 bases from J, the junction contained 11 bases not matched to a gene. The CDR3 nucleotides are TGCGCCAGCAGCCCCGGACTAGCGGGAGTCCCCTTTTACAATGAGCAGTTCTTC. The encoded protein is CASSPGLAGVPFYNEQFF.

The chain combines TRBV20-1 with TRBJ2-7; D is unresolved. Trimming pared 4 bases from V and 4 bases from J, leaving 11 bases between. The CDR3 length is 12 residues. From germline, CDR1 is DFQATT and CDR2 SNEGSKA (reference sequence). The CDR3 sequence: CSAKITDYEQYF. CDR3 DNA: TGCAGTGCTAAGATCACAGATTACGAGCAGTACTTC.

The CDR3 is CASSLRQPTNPGANVLTF. CDR3 bases: TGCGCCAGCAGCTTGAGACAGCCCACGAATCCTGGGGCCAACGTCCTGACTTTC. This chain joins TRBV5-1 and TRBJ2-6; D is perhaps TRBD1 (5 bases). Trimming took 1 base from V and 2 from J, leaving 16 bases between them. The CDR3 totals 18 residues. Germline loops: CDR1 SGHRS, CDR2 YFSETQ.

This clonotype was counted between two and nine times. V usage is TRBV12-3 or TRBV12-4 and J usage is TRBJ2-3, with TRBD2 matching 14 bases. V gave up 6 bases and J gave up 5 bases; unmatched junction bases: 7. This CDR3 is built from 16 residues. As DNA, the CDR3 is TGTGCCAGCAGGGTCTCCGGGACTAGCGGGAGAGATACGCAGTATTTT. Its translation is CASRVSGTSGRDTQYF.

This clonotype was seen many times. The J gene is TRBJ2-6, the V gene TRBV12-3 or TRBV12-4; no definite D call. The CDR3 is 16 amino acids. Trimming pared 5 bases from V and 2 bases from J, leaving 13 bases between. Here the CDR3 reads CASSPPGVPGANVLTF. CDR3 bases: TGTGCCAGCAGTCCTCCTGGGGTACCTGGGGCCAACGTCCTGACTTTC.

This chain joins TRBV10-3 and TRBJ2-3, with 9 bases matching TRBD2. From germline, CDR1 is ENHRY and CDR2 SYGVKD. This CDR3 has 14 amino acids. The junction had 3 bases not matched to a gene; V was cut back by 6 bases and J by 2 bases. The CDR3 sequence: CAISASGDTDTQYF. CDR3 DNA sequence: TGTGCCATCAGCGCTAGCGGGGACACAGATACGCAGTATTTT.

V gene TRBV10-1 combines with J gene TRBJ2-1, with D maybe TRBD2 (5 bases). Looked up from germline, CDR1 is WNHNN and CDR2 is SYGVQD (reference sequence). V was shortened by 0 bases and J by 6 bases, with 12 bases between the two germline ends. The CDR3 has 15 amino acids. The CDR3 reads CASSESGSRGNEQFF. The CDR3 DNA is TGCGCCAGCAGTGAGTCGGGGAGTCGTGGCAATGAGCAGTTCTTC.